This T cell receptor beta chain is from a study of CD8+ T cells in alopecia areata. For the study at large: Patients given treatment had severity scored by the percentage of scalp area affected.

The sample holds a few counts of this clone. V was cut by 0 bases and J by 1 base, with 5 bases left in between. CDR1 SGHNT and CDR2 YYREEE come from the germline V gene (reference sequence). This CDR3 spans 13 amino acids. Treatment denoted: oral pan-JAK inhibitor, 5-10 mg twice daily. Using a FACSAria, the CD4+ and CD8+ T cells were sorted from the PBMCs. Extracted RNA was reverse transcribed, and the resulting cDNA served as sequencing template. Sequencing used immunoSEQ multiplex PCR; TCRdb keeps in-frame clones, though not all of them. The sample includes a few hundred thousand clones, 30% to 40% seen only once; the top ten take around 0.48%.

The source was CD4+ T cells sorted from blood, collected at roughly week 30, from a patient treated with tofacitinib. This clonotype was obtained from a human donor with alopecia areata. The rearrangement links TRBV5-4 to TRBJ2-7, with D perhaps matching TRBD1 (5 bases). The CDR3 region is CASSLDRSYEQYF. The CDR3 bases are TGTGCCAGCAGCTTGGACAGGTCCTACGAGCAGTACTTC. Full variable domain (remainder filled in from reference TRBV5-4 and TRBJ2-7): ETGVTQSPTHLIKTRGQQVTLRCSSQSGHNTVSWYQQALGQGPQFIFQYYREEENGRGNFPPRFSGLQFPNYSSELNVNALELDDSALYLCASSLDRSYEQYFGPGTRLTVT.